This is a list of T cell receptor beta chains from one sample in a study of beta chain features in type 1 diabetes. Produced via immunoSEQ multiplex PCR; TCRdb's table is partial and in-frame only. Seen here are hundreds of thousands of clones, about 70% observed once, and the top ten hold around 0.05%. Sequencing was done on a sample of naive CD4+ T cells from blood. Receptors were obtained from a man aged 30 to 45 in good health. CDR3s leave out the opening cysteine and the closing phenylalanine or tryptophan. A D gene is named only where the DNA matches it firmly. Clone size is stated in some rows and not others, as once, few, many or a class when expanded.

TRBD2	NA	TRBV30	TRBJ2-6	AWSTERGLGANVLT
NA	NA	TRBV28	TRBJ2-5	ASSLRTTQETQY
NA	NA	TRBV30	TRBJ1-5	AWSFGGNSNQPQH
NA	NA	TRBV29-1	TRBJ1-1	SGVRHHTEAF
NA	NA	TRBV15	TRBJ1-2	ATSRARGDINYGYT
TRBD1	NA	TRBV10-3	TRBJ2-7	AVRDRAENEQY
NA	NA	TRBV20-1	TRBJ1-1	SAREGTEAF
TRBD1	NA	TRBV7-9	TRBJ1-2	ASSSLRDSYGYT
NA	NA	TRBV5-4	TRBJ2-1	ASSLETAEQF
NA	few	TRBV30	TRBJ2-3	AWVHGSGTQY
NA	NA	TRBV29-1	TRBJ1-1	SVESNRRNTEAF
NA	NA	TRBV2	TRBJ2-1	ASSAPRTGGSSYNEQF
NA	NA	TRBV15	TRBJ2-3	ATSREGLRLRTDTQY
NA	NA	TRBV28	TRBJ1-2	ASSLPQDYGYT
NA	NA	TRBV25-1	TRBJ2-3	ASSGYGYTQY
NA	NA	TRBV25-1	TRBJ2-3	ASSSPTSTDTQY
NA	NA	TRBV28	TRBJ2-7	ASSLVGMSSYEQY
TRBD2	NA	TRBV6-5	TRBJ2-7	ASRRTSGAYEQY
TRBD1	NA	TRBV25-1	TRBJ1-4	ASSTDRDRKEKLF
NA	NA	TRBV2	TRBJ2-5	ATDGLSSRKTQY
NA	few	TRBV13	TRBJ2-3	ASSLIPPDTQY
TRBD2	NA	TRBV9	TRBJ2-3	ASSSWGDYQY
NA	NA	TRBV4-3	TRBJ2-7	ASSQAGLDNSYEQY
NA	NA	TRBV5-1	TRBJ2-7	ASSLDYEQY
NA	NA	TRBV28	TRBJ2-2	ASSPGHGGELF
NA	NA	TRBV6-5	TRBJ2-7	ASGTSRAGYEQY
NA	NA	TRBV2	TRBJ2-1	ASSETRVYNEQF